These 15 T cell receptor beta chains were sequenced from one sample in a study of shared clonotypes between healthy human individuals. Libraries were prepared by immunoSEQ multiplex PCR; TCRdb keeps only in-frame clonotypes and omits some of them. The sample includes over 2 million clones, just under 95% of them seen just once. Naivety among CD8 cells was defined by CD45RO negativity and positive CCR7 selection, thereby excluding terminally differentiated effector memory CD45RA+ cells. Sequencing was performed on naive CD8+ T cells sorted from blood. The receptor set was obtained from a man aged 18-30 years in good health.

The chain recombines TRBV6-1 with TRBJ1-2; weak D call: TRBD1 (6 bases). V was shortened by 1 base and J by 5 bases, with 17 bases between the two germline ends. The CDR3 loop spans 16 amino acids. CDR1 MNHNS and CDR2 SASEGT come from the germline V gene. DNA for the CDR3: TGTGCCAGCAGTGAAGGGTGGGGACACCAAAGTTATGGCTACACCTTC. Protein product: CASSEGWGHQSYGYTF.

CDR3 coding DNA: TGTGCCAGCAGCATAACAGGGACTGGGGAAGCTTTCTTT. Amino acids: CASSITGTGEAFF. This rearrangement joins TRBV6-5 to TRBJ1-1; a possible D gene is TRBD1 (6 bases). The CDR3 extends over 13 amino acids. Trimming removed 6 bases at V and 8 bases at J, with 16 bases between. The germline V gene encodes CDR1 MNHEY and CDR2 SVGAGI.

The V call is TRBV11-2, the J call TRBJ1-6; D is undetermined. CDR3 length: 16 amino acids. Trimming removed 3 bases at V and 0 bases at J, with 9 bases between. CDR1 is SGHAT and CDR2 is FQNNGV in the germline V gene. The CDR3 DNA is TGTGCCAGCAGCTTGGCTGCGAGCTCCTATAATTCACCCCTCCACTTT. Encoded protein: CASSLAASSYNSPLHF.

This chain links TRBV2 with TRBJ2-3, with TRBD2 matching over 13 bases. V dropped 6 bases and J dropped 4; count of bases not matched to a gene: 4. CDR1 is SNHLY and CDR2 is FYNNEI in the germline V gene. The CDR3 spans 15 residues. CDR3 protein: CASSWTSGSADTQYF. CDR3 DNA: TGTGCCAGCAGCTGGACTAGCGGGAGTGCAGATACGCAGTATTTT.

Of note for this clone: Other DNA sequences of this sample code for an identical CDR3. This rearrangement joins TRBV30 to TRBJ2-7; 8 bases are shared with TRBD1. The ends lost 3 bases at V and 1 base at J; junction bases unmatched: 5. The CDR3 contains 14 residues. Germline V CDR1 and CDR2: GTSNPN, SVGIG (reference sequence). Here the CDR3 DNA reads TGTGCCTGGAGCCGGACAGGGAGTTCCTACGAGCAGTACTTC. Protein product: CAWSRTGSSYEQYF. The full variable domain, in which reference TRBV30 and TRBJ2-7 provide the parts outside the CDR3, is SQTIHQWPATLVQPVGSPLSLECTVEGTSNPNLYWYRQAAGRGLQLLFYSVGIGQISSEVPQNLSASRPQDRQFILSSKKLLLSDSGFYLCAWSRTGSSYEQYFGPGTRLTVT.

The genes are TRBV7-9 and TRBJ2-7; tentatively, D is TRBD2 (7 bases). Trimming pared 5 bases from V and 3 bases from J, leaving 17 bases between. CDR3 length: 15 amino acids. Germline V CDR1 and CDR2: SEHNR, FQNEAQ (reference sequence). The CDR3 bases are TGTGCCAGCAGCCAGCGGGACAACACTTTCTACGAGCAGTACTTC. Translating gives CASSQRDNTFYEQYF.

The chain recombines TRBV10-1 with TRBJ2-2, with D maybe TRBD1 (5 bases). The germline V and J ends were trimmed by 0 bases and 5 bases, with 13 bases remaining between them. This CDR3 is 16 amino acids long. The germline CDR1 and CDR2 sequences are WNHNN and SYGVQD (reference sequence). CDR3 amino acids: CASSESKGPGTGELFF. The DNA for the CDR3 is TGCGCCAGCAGTGAGTCGAAGGGGCCAGGGACCGGGGAGCTGTTTTTT.

The chain couples TRBV9 to TRBJ2-3, with 12 nucleotides matching TRBD2. This CDR3 has 15 residues. With V trimmed by 4 bases and J by 6 bases, 6 bases remained unmatched. Germline V gene sequence: CDR1 SGDLS, CDR2 YYNGEE. CDR3 loop: CASSTTSGSMDTQYF. CDR3 DNA: TGTGCCAGCAGCACGACTAGCGGGAGTATGGATACGCAGTATTTT.

The gene calls are TRBV2 and TRBJ1-2; a weak D match, TRBD1 (6 bases). Germline-derived CDR1 and CDR2 are SNHLY and FYNNEI. V shed 7 bases and J shed 9 bases, with 15 bases lying between them. The length of the CDR3 is 12 residues. CDR3 in DNA: TGTGCCAGCACCGAGCCAGGGGAGAGCTACACCTTC. Protein product: CASTEPGESYTF.

The gene calls are TRBV5-4 and TRBJ2-2; D is ambiguous. The V gene lost 2 bases and the J gene lost 1 base, with 6 bases spanning the gap. Per the germline V gene, CDR1 is SGHNT and CDR2 is YYREEE (reference sequence). This CDR3 contains 14 residues. The CDR3 spells CASSFAGNTGELFF. CDR3 coding DNA: TGTGCCAGCAGCTTCGCAGGGAACACCGGGGAGCTGTTTTTT.

The chain combines TRBV10-3 with TRBJ2-3; TRBD2 is a possible D gene (7 bases). Germline loops: CDR1 ENHRY, CDR2 SYGVKD. With 3 bases removed from V and 2 bases from J, the gap between germline ends came to 12 bases. The CDR3 extends over 15 amino acids. CDR3 DNA: TGTGCCATCAGTGATGAGCGGGACATCACAGATACGCAGTATTTT. Residues: CAISDERDITDTQYF.

V gene TRBV27 combines with J gene TRBJ1-1; a weak D match, TRBD1 (6 bases). Looked up from germline, CDR1 is MNHEY and CDR2 is SMNVEV (reference sequence). V lost 5 bases, J lost 1 base, and 11 bases lay in between. The CDR3 sequence is 14 residues long. The CDR3, as DNA: TGTGCCAGCAGTCCGAGGGACACGAACACTGAAGCTTTCTTT. It translates to CASSPRDTNTEAFF.

The chain joins TRBV7-9 to TRBJ2-1, with a weak D call TRBD2 (5 bases). Trimming cost V 0 bases and J 0 bases, with 15 bases left between them. The germline gives CDR1 SEHNR, CDR2 FQNEAQ (reference sequence). The CDR3 length is 18 residues. The CDR3 DNA reads as TGTGCCAGCAGCTTAGCGGGAGAGAGTTCTGACTCCTACAATGAGCAGTTCTTC. The encoded protein is CASSLAGESSDSYNEQFF.

This sequence joins TRBV7-9 and TRBJ2-2; 9 bases agree with TRBD1. V dropped 5 bases and J dropped 4; count of bases not matched to a gene: 8. This CDR3 has 16 amino acids. Germline V lookup: CDR1 SEHNR, CDR2 FQNEAQ (reference sequence). CDR3 protein: CASSTPGQGTTGELFF. In nucleotides, the CDR3 is TGTGCCAGCAGCACTCCGGGACAGGGTACCACCGGGGAGCTGTTTTTT.

For this clone: This sample also contains other DNA sequences that code for the same CDR3. This chain uses TRBV6-1 with TRBJ2-2; D remains unclear. The germline gives CDR1 MNHNS, CDR2 SASEGT. This CDR3 is 15 amino acids long. The V and J ends lost 2 bases and 1 base respectively, with 8 bases between them. Written as DNA, the CDR3 is TGTGCCAGCAGTGAACTCCGTGGGAACACCGGGGAGCTGTTTTTT. Protein product: CASSELRGNTGELFF.